This T cell receptor beta chain stems from a study of shared clonotypes between healthy human individuals. Notes on the study in general: Sample collection involved blood only; tissue repertoires are likely different. How much donors shared clonotypes was expected to be affected by sequencing depth.

The CDR3 is 18 residues long. Germline assignment: CDR1 ENHRY and CDR2 SYGVKD. The ends lost 3 bases at V and 0 bases at J; junction bases unmatched: 10. Here immunoSEQ multiplex PCR was the method, and the copy in TCRdb shows in-frame clones only, minus some. This sample has 550,000 to 800,000 clones, with 74% found just once. Note on this clone: Its antigen is undetermined.

The sequenced sample consisted of memory CD4+ T cells sorted from blood. Stated subset: CD45RA-negative fraction. This clonotype was sampled from a woman aged 25 to 39 in good health. J is TRBJ2-1 and V is TRBV10-3, with TRBD2 matching 8 bases. The chain's CDR3 is CAISDGLGGRTSYNEQFF. As DNA, the CDR3 is TGTGCCATCAGTGATGGTCTTGGCGGGAGGACCTCCTACAATGAGCAGTTCTTC.